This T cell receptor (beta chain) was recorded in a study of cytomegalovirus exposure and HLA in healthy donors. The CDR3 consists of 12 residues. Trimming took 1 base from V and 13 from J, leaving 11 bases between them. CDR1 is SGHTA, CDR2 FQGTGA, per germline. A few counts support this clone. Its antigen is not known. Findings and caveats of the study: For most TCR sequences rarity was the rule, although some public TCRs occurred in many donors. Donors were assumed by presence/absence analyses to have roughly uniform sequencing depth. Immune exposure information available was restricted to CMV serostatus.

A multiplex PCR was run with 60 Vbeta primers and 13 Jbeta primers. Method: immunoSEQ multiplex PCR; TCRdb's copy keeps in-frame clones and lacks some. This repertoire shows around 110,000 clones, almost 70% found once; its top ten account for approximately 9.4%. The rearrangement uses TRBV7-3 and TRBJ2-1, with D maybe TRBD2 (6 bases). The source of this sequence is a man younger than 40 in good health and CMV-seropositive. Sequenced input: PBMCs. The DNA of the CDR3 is TGTGCCAGCAGCTTAATAGGGGAGGAACAGTTCTTC. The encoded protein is CASSLIGEEQFF.